What follows describes a single TCR beta chain. What it binds is not known. The data are from a study of cytomegalovirus exposure and HLA in healthy donors. Study outcomes and limitations: Productive rates of about 87% or about 30% were seen for most TCR beta V segments in an earlier analysis. In vitro experiments confirmed that three CMV-associated chains were specific for CMV antigens.

Germline CDR1 SGDLS, CDR2 YYNGEE. V was trimmed by 4 bases and J by 5 bases, leaving 16 bases between them. CDR3 length: 15 residues. The PCR employed 60 Vbeta primers together with 13 Jbeta primers. Here immunoSEQ multiplex PCR was the method, and the copy in TCRdb shows in-frame clones only, minus some. The table has around 180,000 clones, roughly 80% seen once. The clonotype was recovered from a man aged 35 to 55 in good health and CMV-seronegative. The chain joins TRBV9 to TRBJ2-1; a weak D match, TRBD1 (8 bases). Sequenced: PBMCs. The CDR3 here is CASSLQGGRDNEQFF. DNA for the CDR3: TGTGCCAGCAGCCTACAGGGGGGGAGGGACAATGAGCAGTTCTTC.